One sample yielded the 20 T cell receptor beta chains listed below, sequenced in a study of fetal regulatory T cell absence and autoimmunity. This table comes from immunoSEQ multiplex PCR, and its TCRdb copy is limited to in-frame clones, with some not included. This sample carries 85,000 to 100,000 clones, approximately 79% of them seen once, and the ten largest clones take 2%. The sample was pancreas tissue. The receptors derive from a male donor with IPEX syndrome.

This clone was detected once. The chain employs TRBV6-5 and TRBJ2-1; TRBD2 agrees at 15 bases. The CDR3 contains 16 residues. CDR1 MNHEY and CDR2 SVGAGI come from the germline V gene. V dropped 0 bases and J dropped 15; count of bases not matched to a gene: 9. DNA for the CDR3: TGTGCCAGCAGTTACTCGCAGGGGACTAGCGGGAGGATTGGGTTCTTC. Protein sequence: CASSYSQGTSGRIGFF.

This chain connects TRBV2 to TRBJ2-7, with 11 bases matching TRBD2. Per the germline V gene, CDR1 is SNHLY and CDR2 is FYNNEI. J lost 3 bases, V lost 3 bases, and 13 bases had no gene match. The CDR3 runs 18 residues. CDR3 bases: TGTGCCAGCAGTGAGATAGCGGGAGGGGGGATATCCCTCTACGAGCAGTACTTC. It codes for CASSEIAGGGISLYEQYF.

The chain is built from TRBV13 and TRBJ2-2, with unresolved D. The CDR3 runs 13 residues. Per germline, CDR1 PRHDT and CDR2 FYEKMQ (reference sequence). Trimming pared 5 bases from V and 2 bases from J, leaving 6 bases between. The CDR3 loop reads CASSPINTGELFF. CDR3 nucleotides: TGTGCCAGCAGCCCCATAAACACCGGGGAGCTGTTTTTT.

This clone was recorded a few times. V usage is TRBV7-9 and J usage is TRBJ2-7, with a tentative D call TRBD1 (5 bases). V was trimmed by 0 bases and J by 2 bases, leaving 8 bases between them. This CDR3 contains 14 residues. The V gene's germline CDR1 is SEHNR and CDR2 FQNEAQ (reference sequence). DNA of the CDR3: TGTGCCAGCAGCTTAGCCAGGGTCCCCTACGAGCAGTACTTC. Its protein is CASSLARVPYEQYF. Complete variable domain (other parts from reference TRBV7-9 and TRBJ2-7): DTGVSQNPRHKITKRGQNVTFRCDPISEHNRLYWYRQTLGQGPEFLTYFQNEAQLEKSRLLSDRFSAERPKGSFSTLEIQRTEQGDSAMYLCASSLARVPYEQYFGPGTRLTVT.

This rearrangement joins TRBV7-9 to TRBJ2-5; D tentatively reads TRBD1 or TRBD2 (5 bases each). Trimming removed 5 bases at V and 3 bases at J, with 13 bases between. Germline loops: CDR1 SEHNR, CDR2 FQNEAQ (reference sequence). CDR3 length: 14 amino acids. In DNA, the CDR3 is TGTGCCAGCAGCCCAGGGACGGCTAAAGAGACCCAGTACTTC. It specifies CASSPGTAKETQYF.

V gene TRBV23-1 combines with J gene TRBJ2-7; weak D call: TRBD2 (7 bases). TRBV23-1 is sorted into the ORF group, with uncertain function. V lost 0 bases to trimming and J lost 6 bases, with 18 bases between them. The CDR3 loop spans 16 amino acids. CDR3 sequence (DNA): TGCGCCAGCAGTCAATCAGGGGGGGGAAATCCTTTCGAGCAGTACTTC. Its protein product is CASSQSGGGNPFEQYF.

V gene TRBV30 combines with J gene TRBJ1-6; D gene ambiguous. This CDR3 comprises 15 residues. CDR1 is GTSNPN, CDR2 SVGIG, per germline (reference sequence). Between the trimmed V and J ends, which lost 2 bases and 6 bases, there was a span of 14 bases. The CDR3 is CAWSPGLGPNSPLHF. The CDR3 coding sequence is TGTGCCTGGAGTCCCGGACTCGGCCCTAATTCACCCCTCCACTTT.

The gene calls are TRBV4-2 and TRBJ2-1; 10 positions match TRBD2. V was clipped by 0 bases and J by 5 bases; unmatched bases: 10. CDR1 and CDR2 from the germline V gene are LGHNA and YNFKEQ. The CDR3 totals 18 residues. CDR3 region: CASSQDGGTSVGHNEQFF. DNA for the CDR3: TGTGCCAGCAGCCAAGATGGCGGGACTAGCGTGGGGCACAATGAGCAGTTCTTC.

CDR3 region: CASSYSREMAYEQYF. DNA for the CDR3: TGTGCCAGCAGTTACTCGAGGGAAATGGCCTACGAGCAGTACTTC. The rearrangement joins TRBV6-6 to TRBJ2-7; a weak D match, TRBD2 (5 bases). Germline V gene sequence: CDR1 MNHNY, CDR2 SVGAGI (reference sequence). CDR3 size: 15 residues. Trimming shortened V by 0 bases and J by 2 bases, and 11 bases separated the two germline ends.

J is TRBJ2-7 and V is TRBV2, with 7 nucleotides matching TRBD1. The germline V gene has CDR1 SNHLY and CDR2 FYNNEI. The CDR3 covers 14 residues. Trimming took 9 bases from V and 3 from J; bases not matched to a gene: 11. The CDR3 is CASDSGTANYEQYF. In DNA form, the CDR3 reads TGTGCCAGTGATTCAGGGACAGCGAACTACGAGCAGTACTTC.

The chain carries TRBV13 and TRBJ2-3; D remains unclear. The V end lost 5 bases, the J end lost 1 base, and 10 bases lay between the germline ends. The CDR3 spans 14 residues. Germline CDR1 and CDR2: PRHDT and FYEKMQ (reference sequence). The CDR3 bases are TGTGCCAGCAGCGCCCTCTCAGGCACAGATACGCAGTATTTT. Translating it yields CASSALSGTDTQYF.

This chain joins TRBV2 and TRBJ1-1; TRBD1 might be the D (5 bases). This CDR3 has 18 residues. Trimming shortened V by 7 bases and J by 5 bases, and 29 bases separated the two germline ends. Germline assignment: CDR1 SNHLY and CDR2 FYNNEI. The CDR3 sequence is CASNDCRVGEGFRTEAFF. In nucleotides, the CDR3 is TGTGCCAGCAATGACTGCCGAGTAGGGGAAGGATTTCGGACTGAAGCTTTCTTT.

J is TRBJ1-1 and V is TRBV6-5; D not certain. The length of the CDR3 is 15 residues. Germline V gene lookup returns CDR1 MNHEY and CDR2 SVGAGI. The germline V and J ends were trimmed by 2 bases and 5 bases, with 15 bases remaining between them. The CDR3 DNA reads TGTGCCAGCAGTTACATCGGCCCTCTGAGGACTGAAGCTTTCTTT. This sequence encodes CASSYIGPLRTEAFF.

V usage is TRBV7-2 and J usage is TRBJ2-7, with D perhaps TRBD2 (6 bases). Trimming removed 2 bases at V and 2 bases at J, with 10 bases between. The CDR3 contains 14 residues. Germline-derived CDR1 and CDR2 are SGHTA and FQGNSA. CDR3 sequence reads: CASSLRWGAYEQYF. CDR3 bases: TGTGCCAGCAGCTTAAGATGGGGGGCCTACGAGCAGTACTTC.

The chain combines TRBV25-1 with TRBJ1-3; a possible D gene is TRBD1 (5 bases). The CDR3 has 15 amino acids. The ends were cut back, 3 bases at V and 1 base at J, with 10 bases in the middle. CDR1 is MGHDK and CDR2 is SYGVNS in the germline V gene. The CDR3 spells CASSEGRASGNTIYF. The CDR3, as DNA: TGTGCCAGCAGTGAGGGCAGGGCATCTGGAAACACCATATATTTT.

This clone was seen more than once but under ten times. This chain links TRBV7-2 with TRBJ2-5; D unresolved. V was clipped by 2 bases and J by 1 base, with 8 bases between them. In germline, CDR1 is SGHTA, CDR2 FQGNSA. The CDR3 is 14 amino acids. Here the CDR3 reads CASSLSSGQETQYF. CDR3 DNA sequence: TGTGCCAGCAGCTTATCTAGTGGCCAAGAGACCCAGTACTTC.

This chain joins TRBV6-1 and TRBJ2-7; D unresolved. V was pared by 7 bases and J by 3 bases, with 10 bases between. This CDR3 comprises 12 residues. Germline V lookup: CDR1 MNHNS, CDR2 SASEGT. The CDR3 nucleotides read TGTGCCAGCACTAACTTTGTCTACGAGCAGTACTTC. This encodes CASTNFVYEQYF.

The chain recombines TRBV13 with TRBJ2-4, with unresolved D. Trimming took off 6 bases at V and 1 base at J, with 4 bases between the two ends. Germline V gene lookup returns CDR1 PRHDT and CDR2 FYEKMQ (reference sequence). The CDR3 spans 12 residues. As DNA, the CDR3 is TGTGCCAGCAGGGGGGCCAAAAACATTCAGTACTTC. Residues: CASRGAKNIQYF.

The J gene is TRBJ2-3, the V gene TRBV19; tentative D call: TRBD1 (5 bases). CDR1 and CDR2 (germline): LNHDA, SQIVND (reference sequence). The CDR3 is 15 amino acids. The V end was cut by 7 bases, the J end by 5 bases, with 19 bases between. The CDR3 loop is CASKSGLGVGDTQYF. Here the CDR3 DNA reads TGTGCCAGTAAGTCAGGGCTAGGGGTGGGAGATACGCAGTATTTT.

The chain uses TRBV4-1 and TRBJ2-2; 8 bases match TRBD1. CDR1 MGHRA and CDR2 YSYEKL come from the germline V gene. The V and J ends lost 4 bases and 5 bases, in that order; junction bases with no gene match: 6. This CDR3 is built from 15 residues. In nucleotides, the CDR3 is TGCGCCAGCAGCCTCGGGACAGGTGGGACCGGGGAGCTGTTTTTT. Its protein is CASSLGTGGTGELFF.